This TCR beta chain was documented in a study of shared clonotypes between healthy human individuals. From germline, CDR1 is SGHVS and CDR2 FNYEAQ. V was shortened by 0 bases and J by 5 bases, with 7 bases between the two germline ends. This CDR3 has 13 residues. In the original analysis: Owing to the provision of junction-only sequences devoid of quality scores by immunoSEQ, filtering differed. TCRdb's copy holds only in-frame clones and misses some; the assay was immunoSEQ multiplex PCR. V and J calls plus clone size are reproduced from that table; the DNA served to infer D and trimming. Of over a million clones listed, about 84% are singletons.

The sequence was collected from a man between 18 and 35 years old in good health. Some clones in this sample may be carry-over from other donors' samples. The sequencing input was memory CD4+ T cells from PBMCs. The subset here: CD45RA-negative fraction. The chain couples TRBV7-6 to TRBJ2-5; no clear D. CDR3 coding DNA: TGTGCCAGCAGCTTAGCCCTAGTCGAGACCCAGTACTTC. It yields the protein CASSLALVETQYF. Full variable domain (outside the CDR3, taken from reference TRBV7-6 and TRBJ2-5): GAGVSQSPRYKVTKRGQDVALRCDPISGHVSLYWYRQALGQGPEFLTYFNYEAQQDKSGLPNDRFSAERPEGSISTLTIQRTEQRDSAMYRCASSLALVETQYFGPGTRLLVL.